Following are 29 T cell receptor beta chains from one sample sequenced in a study of blood T cell repertoires in COVID-19. Sequenced by immunoSEQ multiplex PCR; TCRdb stores in-frame clones only, minus some. The sample lists 150,000 or so clones; roughly 82% were seen once. Sequencing was performed on peripheral blood. All receptors come from a human donor with acute or convalescent COVID-19. The donor label of this sample is uncertain.

The chain recombines TRBV2 with TRBJ1-4, with 9 bases lining up with TRBD1. This CDR3 region has 11 residues. CDR1 and CDR2 from the germline V gene are SNHLY and FYNNEI. V trimming: 8 bases; J trimming: 10 bases; junction bases outside the gene matches: 2. In DNA, the CDR3 is TGTGCCAGCGTGGACAGGGGAAAACTGTTTTTT. Protein sequence: CASVDRGKLFF.

The rearrangement joins TRBV7-2 to TRBJ2-3; 9 positions match TRBD2. The V and J ends lost 6 bases and 4 bases, in that order; junction bases with no gene match: 11. Germline lookup yields CDR1 SGHTA and CDR2 FQGNSA. The CDR3 is 16 amino acids. The CDR3 spells CASRPTRGGGSDTQYF. CDR3 DNA: TGTGCCAGCAGACCGACGCGGGGGGGCGGGTCAGATACGCAGTATTTT.

The chain is built from TRBV10-3 and TRBJ2-5; the match to TRBD1 covers 8 bases. Per the germline V gene, CDR1 is ENHRY and CDR2 is SYGVKD. J was trimmed by 5 bases and V by 2 bases; bases with no gene match: 7. This CDR3 is 15 amino acids long. In DNA form, the CDR3 reads TGTGCCATCAGTGAGGGACGGACAGGGTGGGAGACCCAGTACTTC. It specifies CAISEGRTGWETQYF.

The V gene is TRBV9, the J gene TRBJ1-6; TRBD1 matches 9 bases. This CDR3 has 16 residues. V gave up 3 bases and J gave up 9 bases; unmatched junction bases: 10. CDR1 and CDR2 from the germline V gene are SGDLS and YYNGEE. The DNA for the CDR3 is TGTGCCAGCAGCGACCGGGGACAGGGCAAGGGTTCACCCCTCCACTTT. This translates into CASSDRGQGKGSPLHF.

The J gene is TRBJ1-1, the V gene TRBV7-2, with 7 bases lining up with TRBD1. Germline values: CDR1 SGHTA, CDR2 FQGNSA. The length of the CDR3 is 14 residues. V lost 5 bases, J lost 6 bases, and 9 bases stayed unmatched. In DNA form, the CDR3 reads TGTGCCAGCAGCAAGCTGACAGGGAGGTCTGAAGCTTTCTTT. Amino acids: CASSKLTGRSEAFF. Drawing the rest from reference TRBV7-2 and TRBJ1-1, the complete variable domain is GAGVSQSPSNKVTEKGKDVELRCDPISGHTALYWYRQSLGQGLEFLIYFQGNSAPDKSGLPSDRFSAERTGGSVSTLTIQRTQQEDSAVYLCASSKLTGRSEAFFGQGTRLTVV.

The chain links TRBV25-1 to TRBJ1-1; weak D call: TRBD1 (6 bases). This CDR3 region has 14 residues. Trimming shortened V by 3 bases and J by 6 bases, and 14 bases separated the two germline ends. CDR1 is MGHDK and CDR2 is SYGVNS in the germline V gene. CDR3 DNA: TGTGCCAGCAGTGAGTACAGGGAAAGTCCTGAAGCTTTCTTT. It is translated as CASSEYRESPEAFF.

This chain connects TRBV6-2 or TRBV6-3 to TRBJ1-2; TRBD1 is a possible D gene (6 bases). The germline V and J ends were trimmed by 6 bases and 2 bases, with 10 bases remaining between them. The CDR3 consists of 13 residues. Germline V gives CDR1 MNHEY, CDR2 SVGEGT. CDR3 residues: CASSQGQNYGYTF. The CDR3 DNA reads TGTGCCAGCAGCCAGGGACAAAACTATGGCTACACCTTC.

This rearrangement joins TRBV11-2 to TRBJ2-1; 10 nucleotides match TRBD1. V shed 5 bases and J 8 bases; nucleotides not matched to a gene: 3. The length of the CDR3 is 13 residues. Germline V gene sequence: CDR1 SGHAT, CDR2 FQNNGV. CDR3 region: CASSVDRGDEQFF. CDR3 sequence (DNA): TGTGCCAGCAGCGTGGACAGGGGGGATGAGCAGTTCTTC.

V and J are TRBV30 and TRBJ1-2; no clear D. The CDR3 spans 13 residues. V was clipped by 6 bases and J by 0 bases, with 11 bases between them. Germline CDR1 and CDR2: GTSNPN and SVGIG (reference sequence). CDR3 DNA: TGTGCCTGCGGGGTCCGATCTAACTATGGCTACACCTTC. This sequence encodes CACGVRSNYGYTF. Together with reference TRBV30 and TRBJ1-2, the CDR3 gives the full variable domain: SQTIHQWPATLVQPVGSPLSLECTVEGTSNPNLYWYRQAAGRGLQLLFYSVGIGQISSEVPQNLSASRPQDRQFILSSKKLLLSDSGFYLCACGVRSNYGYTFGSGTRLTVV.

The V and J genes are TRBV19 and TRBJ1-1; D is perhaps TRBD1 (5 bases). Germline assignment: CDR1 LNHDA and CDR2 SQIVND (reference sequence). This CDR3 is built from 14 residues. V lost 4 bases, J lost 0 bases, and 9 bases lay in between. DNA for the CDR3: TGTGCCAGTAGTACCGACAGCATGAACACTGAAGCTTTCTTT. Its protein is CASSTDSMNTEAFF.

In its sample, this clone was seen once. The genes are TRBV7-9 and TRBJ1-1; D is ambiguous. Deletions cut 5 bases from V and 1 base from J, with 11 bases between. Germline V CDR1 and CDR2: SEHNR, FQNEAQ (reference sequence). The CDR3 consists of 14 residues. The CDR3 here is CASSPFNGNTEAFF. CDR3 in DNA: TGTGCCAGCAGCCCTTTTAACGGGAACACTGAAGCTTTCTTT.

This chain connects TRBV15 to TRBJ1-2; a possible D gene is TRBD1 (6 bases). V was pared by 1 base and J by 3 bases, with 12 bases between. Germline V gives CDR1 LNHNV, CDR2 YYDKDF (reference sequence). The CDR3 is 15 amino acids. CDR3 bases: TGTGCCACCAGCAGAGGGGCAGGGGCGGACTATGGCTACACCTTC. It codes for CATSRGAGADYGYTF.

The CDR3 sequence is CASSLQPTGTQPQHF. The CDR3 DNA sequence: TGTGCCAGCAGCTTACAGCCGACAGGGACTCAGCCCCAGCATTTT. This rearrangement joins TRBV11-2 to TRBJ1-5, with 7 positions matching TRBD1. Trimming removed 2 bases from V and 6 bases from J; junction bases left unmatched: 7. Germline V lookup: CDR1 SGHAT, CDR2 FQNNGV. There are 15 residues in the CDR3.

This clone was observed a few times. This chain connects TRBV6-5 to TRBJ2-1, with D perhaps matching TRBD2 (5 bases). V lost 0 bases and J lost 0, with 9 bases in between. Germline CDR1 and CDR2: MNHEY and SVGAGI. CDR3 length: 16 residues. CDR3 amino acids: CASSYSRRSSYNEQFF. Here the CDR3 DNA reads TGTGCCAGCAGTTACTCGCGGAGGAGCTCCTACAATGAGCAGTTCTTC.

The chain couples TRBV15 to TRBJ1-2, with D unresolved. V dropped 1 base and J dropped 2 bases, with 11 bases sitting between them. CDR1 LNHNV and CDR2 YYDKDF come from the germline V gene (reference sequence). The length of the CDR3 is 15 residues. The chain's CDR3 is CATSRAKYLNYGYTF. The CDR3 DNA reads TGTGCCACCAGCAGAGCTAAGTACCTGAACTATGGCTACACCTTC.

This clone has a handful of counts. The CDR3 nucleotides read TGTGCCAGCAGCTTAGGCCCGGGTTCTGGAAACACCATATATTTT. It yields the protein CASSLGPGSGNTIYF. The chain couples TRBV7-2 to TRBJ1-3, with D uncertain. V dropped 1 base and J dropped 1 base, with 8 bases sitting between them. Looked up from germline, CDR1 is SGHTA and CDR2 is FQGNSA. The CDR3 is 15 amino acids.

This clone was detected once. The V call is TRBV5-1, the J call TRBJ2-7, with D unclear. The CDR3 runs 11 residues. Germline values: CDR1 SGHRS, CDR2 YFSETQ. V dropped 4 bases and J dropped 6 bases, with 8 bases sitting between them. The CDR3 reads CASSPRVEQYF. DNA for the CDR3: TGCGCCAGCAGCCCACGGGTCGAGCAGTACTTC.

The DNA of the CDR3 is TGTGCCAGCGCTTTTCCGGGACTAGGACGCTGGCAGTACTTC. Its translation is CASAFPGLGRWQYF. The chain employs TRBV2 and TRBJ2-7, with TRBD2 matching 8 bases. CDR1 SNHLY and CDR2 FYNNEI come from the germline V gene. The CDR3 consists of 14 residues. After removal of 8 bases from V and 9 bases from J, the junction contained 15 bases not matched to a gene.

V usage is TRBV9 and J usage is TRBJ2-1; weak D call: TRBD2 (6 bases). CDR3 size: 15 residues. V shed 2 bases and J shed 3 bases, with 12 bases lying between them. Germline assignment: CDR1 SGDLS and CDR2 YYNGEE. CDR3 sequence (DNA): TGTGCCAGCAGCGTGGAGGGCAGGGTCTACAATGAGCAGTTCTTC. Amino acid sequence: CASSVEGRVYNEQFF.

The chain links TRBV4-2 to TRBJ2-1; possible D gene TRBD1, 7 bases. V was cut by 0 bases and J by 15 bases, with 21 bases left in between. CDR1 is LGHNA and CDR2 is YNFKEQ in the germline V gene. CDR3 length: 15 residues. The CDR3 reads CASSQDVGVQGGAFF. The CDR3 DNA reads TGTGCCAGCAGCCAAGATGTGGGGGTGCAGGGGGGTGCGTTCTTC.

This chain joins TRBV30 and TRBJ1-1; D is unclear. Trimming stripped 2 bases from V and 8 bases from J, with 9 bases between. The CDR3 loop spans 11 amino acids. Germline-derived CDR1 and CDR2 are GTSNPN and SVGIG (reference sequence). CDR3 sequence: CAWSLGREAFF. In DNA, the CDR3 is TGTGCCTGGAGTTTGGGCAGGGAAGCTTTCTTT.

V is TRBV7-7 and J is TRBJ2-5; maybe TRBD2 (6 bases). Per germline, CDR1 SSHAT and CDR2 FNYEAQ (reference sequence). Trimming shortened V by 5 bases and J by 4 bases, and 14 bases separated the two germline ends. This CDR3 comprises 14 residues. This CDR3 is CASSAAGFGETQYF. The CDR3 bases are TGTGCCAGCAGCGCCGCGGGGTTCGGAGAGACCCAGTACTTC.

The chain couples TRBV5-4 to TRBJ1-4, with a weak D call TRBD1 (6 bases). The germline gives CDR1 SGHNT, CDR2 YYREEE (reference sequence). There are 15 residues in the CDR3. The V and J ends lost 2 bases and 4 bases respectively, with 12 bases between them. The DNA for the CDR3 is TGTGCCAGCAGCTTCCGACAGGCCGATAATGAAAAACTGTTTTTT. Protein sequence: CASSFRQADNEKLFF.

The rearrangement joins TRBV6-2 or TRBV6-3 to TRBJ1-1; TRBD1 aligns across 7 bases. The CDR3 runs to 14 residues. The germline V gene has CDR1 MNHEY and CDR2 SVGEGT. V shed 0 bases, J shed 12 bases, and the junction held 10 bases outside the gene matches. The CDR3 here is CASSYSGQGGMTFF. CDR3 coding DNA: TGTGCCAGCAGTTACTCGGGGCAGGGGGGTATGACTTTCTTT.

This clone has a single count. The chain is built from TRBV7-2 and TRBJ2-3; 9 bases line up with TRBD2. With 6 bases clipped from V and 4 bases from J, the junction kept 11 bases outside the gene matches. The CDR3 is 16 residues long. Germline V gene data show CDR1 as SGHTA and CDR2 as FQGNSA. The DNA for the CDR3 is TGTGCCAGCAGTCTCCTCGGACTAGCGAATTCAGATACGCAGTATTTT. It translates to CASSLLGLANSDTQYF.

The CDR3 DNA follows: TGTGCCAGCAGCGTAGGAGGGACTGGATCGAACACCGGGGAGCTGTTTTTT. This translates into CASSVGGTGSNTGELFF. This chain links TRBV9 with TRBJ2-2; weak D call: TRBD2 (6 bases). There are 17 residues in the CDR3. Trimming took off 0 bases at V and 0 bases at J, with 12 bases between the two ends. Germline V gene data show CDR1 as SGDLS and CDR2 as YYNGEE. The entire variable domain, with the rest obtained from reference TRBV9 and TRBJ2-2, is as follows: DSGVTQTPKHLITATGQRVTLRCSPRSGDLSVYWYQQSLDQGLQFLIQYYNGEERAKGNILERFSAQQFPDLHSELNLSSLELGDSALYFCASSVGGTGSNTGELFFGEGSRLTVL.

This clone was recorded only once. The J gene is TRBJ1-2, the V gene TRBV25-1, with 8 positions matching TRBD1. Germline CDR1 MGHDK, CDR2 SYGVNS. This CDR3 is built from 14 residues. V trimming: 4 bases; J trimming: 4 bases; junction bases outside the gene matches: 5. CDR3: CASSGQGNLYGYTF. The CDR3, as DNA: TGTGCCAGCAGTGGACAGGGGAACCTCTATGGCTACACCTTC.

The chain recombines TRBV2 with TRBJ1-4; 7 nucleotides line up with TRBD1. Germline values: CDR1 SNHLY, CDR2 FYNNEI. There are 14 residues in the CDR3. J was trimmed by 8 bases and V by 6 bases; bases with no gene match: 9. The CDR3 loop is CASRVTGRREKLFF. Here the CDR3 DNA reads TGTGCCAGCAGGGTGACAGGGAGAAGAGAAAAACTGTTTTTT.

The rearrangement joins TRBV5-1 to TRBJ2-7; D unresolved. V lost 1 base and J lost 2, with 7 bases in between. The germline V gene has CDR1 SGHRS and CDR2 YFSETQ. This CDR3 is 13 amino acids long. In nucleotides, the CDR3 is TGCGCCAGCAGCTTGTTACAGACCTACGAGCAGTACTTC. It yields the protein CASSLLQTYEQYF. The variable domain in full, with the rest retrieved from reference TRBV5-1 and TRBJ2-7, is KAGVTQTPRYLIKTRGQQVTLSCSPISGHRSVSWYQQTPGQGLQFLFEYFSETQRNKGNFPGRFSGRQFSNSRSEMNVSTLELGDSALYLCASSLLQTYEQYFGPGTRLTVT.